This T cell receptor beta chain was profiled in a study of T cells of healthy individuals. The CDR3 sequence is 15 residues long. Trimming shortened V by 1 base and J by 10 bases, and 20 bases separated the two germline ends. Germline V lookup: CDR1 DFQATT, CDR2 SNEGSKA (reference sequence). TCRdb reprocessed the 5' RACE reads via MiXCR and lists one record per CDR3 protein. There are about 96,000 distinct CDR3 sequences in the sample; under 20% occur only once, and over 5% lies in the top ten. This TCR derives from a human donor in good health. V and J are TRBV20-1 and TRBJ2-1, with D uncertain. The CDR3 bases are TGCAGTGCTAGAGCAGTATGGATGAACGTAAGAGAGCAGTTCTTC. Translating it yields CSARAVWMNVREQFF.